A single sample gave rise to the 22 T cell receptor beta chains below, sequenced in a study of siplizumab effects on memory and regulatory T cells. Generated by immunoSEQ multiplex PCR, the TCRdb table keeps only in-frame clones and is missing some. There are about 82,000 clones in the sample; approximately 86% occur only once, and 1.5% lies in the top ten. The sequenced sample was Tregs sorted from blood. These receptor sequences come from a human donor in good health.

This clone appeared a few times. In nucleotides, the CDR3 is TGTGCCACACAGGGGGAATATTCACCCCTCCACTTT. Amino acids: CATQGEYSPLHF. The gene calls are TRBV2 and TRBJ1-6; 8 positions agree with TRBD1. After removal of 10 bases from V and 8 bases from J, the junction contained 4 bases not matched to a gene. The CDR3 spans 12 residues. The germline CDR1 and CDR2 sequences are SNHLY and FYNNEI.

The V gene is TRBV30, the J gene TRBJ1-2; D is ambiguous. CDR3 length: 13 residues. Trimming left V 2 bases short and J 0 bases short, with 7 bases between. CDR1 GTSNPN and CDR2 SVGIG come from the germline V gene (reference sequence). This CDR3 is CAWSQAANYGYTF. CDR3 nucleotide sequence: TGTGCCTGGAGTCAAGCAGCTAACTATGGCTACACCTTC.

The chain joins TRBV19 to TRBJ1-6; D is unclear. Trimming pared 3 bases from V and 0 bases from J, leaving 6 bases between. Germline lookup yields CDR1 LNHDA and CDR2 SQIVND (reference sequence). The CDR3 is made up of 15 amino acids. The CDR3 reads CASSITDSYNSPLHF. In DNA, the CDR3 is TGTGCCAGTAGTATCACAGACTCCTATAATTCACCCCTCCACTTT.

This chain connects TRBV18 to TRBJ1-1; D gene uncertain. Germline V lookup: CDR1 KGHSH, CDR2 LQKENI. The CDR3 consists of 15 residues. V lost 2 bases and J 0 bases, leaving 10 bases between the germline ends. The CDR3 coding sequence is TGTGCCAGCTCACCAGGTGGGGAGTTGAACACTGAAGCTTTCTTT. Protein: CASSPGGELNTEAFF.

The V gene is TRBV7-2, the J gene TRBJ1-5; D remains unclear. The germline V gene has CDR1 SGHTA and CDR2 FQGNSA. The V gene lost 2 bases and the J gene lost 7 bases, with 6 bases spanning the gap. The CDR3 has 12 amino acids. The CDR3 spells CASSLLGQPQHF. The CDR3 nucleotides read TGTGCCAGCAGCTTATTGGGACAGCCCCAGCATTTT.

The V and J genes are TRBV11-2 and TRBJ2-5; D ambiguous. The CDR3 covers 15 residues. Germline V lookup: CDR1 SGHAT, CDR2 FQNNGV. Deletions cut 8 bases from V and 0 bases from J, with 16 bases between. The CDR3 DNA sequence: TGTGCCAGCTGCGGAAGGCCTAAACACCAAGAGACCCAGTACTTC. Translating it yields CASCGRPKHQETQYF.

This clone was observed many times. The chain links TRBV5-4 to TRBJ1-1; 8 bases align to TRBD1. Germline CDR1 reads SGHNT; CDR2 reads YYREEE (reference sequence). Trimming removed 4 bases from V and 4 bases from J; junction bases left unmatched: 12. CDR3 size: 16 residues. This CDR3 reads CASSPAAGQGSTEAFF. The CDR3 DNA follows: TGTGCCAGCAGCCCGGCGGCCGGACAGGGTAGCACTGAAGCTTTCTTT.

The chain uses TRBV11-3 and TRBJ1-2; D is unresolved. Germline V CDR1 and CDR2: SGHNT, YENEEA. V was clipped by 0 bases and J by 1 base, with 3 bases between them. The CDR3 extends over 13 amino acids. CDR3 residues: CASSLDNNYGYTF. The CDR3 DNA reads as TGTGCCAGCAGCTTAGACAATAACTATGGCTACACCTTC.

The chain has TRBV19 and TRBJ1-2; D unresolved. The CDR3 is 12 amino acids. V gave up 5 bases and J gave up 4 bases, with 8 bases separating them. Germline CDR1 and CDR2: LNHDA and SQIVND (reference sequence). CDR3 sequence (DNA): TGTGCCAGTAGTCGGATGGGCTATGGCTACACCTTC. The encoded protein is CASSRMGYGYTF.

The chain uses TRBV20-1 and TRBJ1-1; D is undetermined. Germline CDR1 reads DFQATT; CDR2 reads SNEGSKA (reference sequence). The CDR3 totals 11 residues. Trimming removed 5 bases at V and 3 bases at J, with 7 bases between. CDR3 nucleotides: TGCAGTGCTGCCGGTTACACTGAAGCTTTCTTT. Translated: CSAAGYTEAFF.

The chain links TRBV2 to TRBJ2-3; 7 bases map to TRBD2. With V trimmed by 8 bases and J by 3 bases, 11 bases remained unmatched. The CDR3 is made up of 15 amino acids. Per germline, CDR1 SNHLY and CDR2 FYNNEI. CDR3 amino acids: CASCLLRGTTDTQYF. The CDR3 bases are TGTGCCAGCTGTCTGTTGCGGGGGACTACAGATACGCAGTATTTT.

V is TRBV20-1 and J is TRBJ1-1; D gene unclear. This CDR3 is built from 10 residues. In germline, CDR1 is DFQATT, CDR2 SNEGSKA (reference sequence). Trimming cost V 6 bases and J 8 bases, with 10 bases left between them. The CDR3 DNA follows: TGCAGTGCCCCAATGGGGGAAGCTTTCTTT. This codes for CSAPMGEAFF.

The chain combines TRBV4-1 with TRBJ2-5, with TRBD2 matching 12 bases. Germline lookup yields CDR1 MGHRA and CDR2 YSYEKL. The CDR3 runs to 19 residues. Trimming at V came to 5 bases and at J to 2 bases, leaving 15 bases not matched to a gene. The CDR3, as DNA: TGCGCCAGCAGCGGCCGTTCTAGCGGGGGGGCCGGTAGGCAAGAGACCCAGTACTTC. Encoded protein: CASSGRSSGGAGRQETQYF.

This rearrangement joins TRBV6-5 to TRBJ1-1; D is unclear. The CDR3 loop spans 12 amino acids. Per germline, CDR1 MNHEY and CDR2 SVGAGI. The ends were cut back, 0 bases at V and 8 bases at J, with 7 bases in the middle. The CDR3 sequence: CASSYSVGEAFF. The CDR3 DNA sequence: TGTGCCAGCAGTTACTCCGTCGGGGAAGCTTTCTTT.

This sequence joins TRBV29-1 and TRBJ2-7, with D perhaps assigned TRBD1 or TRBD2 (5 bases each). This CDR3 is built from 12 residues. Germline V gene data show CDR1 as SQVTM and CDR2 as ANQGSEA. Trimming pared 6 bases from V and 3 bases from J, leaving 12 bases between. The CDR3 sequence is CSVRRGDYEQYF. CDR3 bases: TGCAGCGTCAGAAGAGGGGACTACGAGCAGTACTTC.

This clone was seen only once. The rearrangement links TRBV7-9 to TRBJ1-1; no clear D. This CDR3 region has 8 residues. With 5 bases removed from V and 11 bases from J, the gap between germline ends came to 3 bases. Germline CDR1 SEHNR, CDR2 FQNEAQ (reference sequence). Here the CDR3 DNA reads TGTGCCAGCAGCGCCGCTTTCTTT. It is translated as CASSAAFF.

The chain couples TRBV5-4 to TRBJ1-2; D is unresolved. Between the trimmed V and J ends, which lost 5 bases and 3 bases, there was a span of 14 bases. The CDR3 is 14 amino acids. Germline CDR1 reads SGHNT; CDR2 reads YYREEE (reference sequence). CDR3 amino acids: CASSLGLEDYGYTF. CDR3 sequence (DNA): TGTGCCAGCAGTCTAGGACTGGAGGACTATGGCTACACCTTC.

This clone has just a few counts. CDR3 nucleotide sequence: TGCGCCAGCAAGGGACAGGGAATGGGTAATTCACCCCTCCACTTT. Translation: CASKGQGMGNSPLHF. This chain links TRBV5-1 with TRBJ1-6, with TRBD1 matching over 9 bases. The germline V gene encodes CDR1 SGHRS and CDR2 YFSETQ. The ends lost 6 bases at V and 6 bases at J; junction bases unmatched: 7. CDR3 length equals 15 residues.

The chain has TRBV19 and TRBJ1-1; perhaps TRBD1 as D (5 bases). Looked up from germline, CDR1 is LNHDA and CDR2 is SQIVND (reference sequence). The CDR3 totals 14 residues. The ends were cut back, 5 bases at V and 4 bases at J, with 14 bases in the middle. The CDR3 DNA follows: TGTGCCAGTAGTCCGCAAACAGGTGTCACTGAAGCTTTCTTT. This encodes CASSPQTGVTEAFF.

The chain carries TRBV11-2 and TRBJ2-1; TRBD2 matches 9 bases. The V and J ends lost 1 base and 0 bases, in that order; junction bases with no gene match: 10. This CDR3 is 19 amino acids long. The germline V gene has CDR1 SGHAT and CDR2 FQNNGV. CDR3 protein: CASSLVVAGAASSYNEQFF. CDR3 nucleotide sequence: TGTGCCAGCAGCTTAGTAGTAGCGGGGGCTGCCAGCTCCTACAATGAGCAGTTCTTC.

The genes are TRBV19 and TRBJ1-2, with D tentatively TRBD1 (6 bases). Trimming cost V 2 bases and J 3 bases, with 10 bases left between them. Germline V CDR1 and CDR2: LNHDA, SQIVND (reference sequence). The CDR3 is 14 residues long. This chain's CDR3 is CASSIWGLDYGYTF. The DNA of the CDR3 is TGTGCCAGTAGTATATGGGGGCTGGACTATGGCTACACCTTC.

The V gene is TRBV19, the J gene TRBJ1-2, with TRBD1 identical over 11 bases. The germline gives CDR1 LNHDA, CDR2 SQIVND (reference sequence). V shed 5 bases and J 3 bases; nucleotides not matched to a gene: 5. The CDR3 runs 15 residues. The CDR3 spells CASSLRGQGDYGYTF. The CDR3 DNA sequence: TGTGCCAGTAGTCTACGGGGACAGGGGGACTATGGCTACACCTTC. Filled out from reference TRBV19 and TRBJ1-2, the complete variable domain reads DGGITQSPKYLFRKEGQNVTLSCEQNLNHDAMYWYRQDPGQGLRLIYYSQIVNDFQKGDIAEGYSVSREKKESFPLTVTSAQKNPTAFYLCASSLRGQGDYGYTFGSGTRLTVV.